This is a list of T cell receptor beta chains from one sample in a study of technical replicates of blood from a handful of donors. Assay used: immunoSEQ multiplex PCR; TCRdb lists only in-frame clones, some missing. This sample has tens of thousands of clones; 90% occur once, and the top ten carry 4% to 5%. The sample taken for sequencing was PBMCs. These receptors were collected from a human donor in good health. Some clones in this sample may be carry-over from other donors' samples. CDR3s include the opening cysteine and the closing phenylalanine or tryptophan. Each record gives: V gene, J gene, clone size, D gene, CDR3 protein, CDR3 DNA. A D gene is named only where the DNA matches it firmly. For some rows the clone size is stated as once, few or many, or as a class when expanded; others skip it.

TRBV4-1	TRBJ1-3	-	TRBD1	CASSHLGQGIINTIYF	TGCGCCAGCAGCCACCTCGGACAGGGTATAATTAACACCATATATTTT
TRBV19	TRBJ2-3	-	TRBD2	CASRVAGADTQYF	TGTGCCAGTAGGGTAGCGGGAGCAGATACGCAGTATTTT
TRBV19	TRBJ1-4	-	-	CASSPGATNEKLFF	TGTGCCAGTAGCCCGGGAGCAACTAATGAAAAACTGTTTTTT
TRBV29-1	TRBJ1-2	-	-	CSVERENGYTF	TGCAGCGTTGAGCGAGAAAATGGCTACACCTTC
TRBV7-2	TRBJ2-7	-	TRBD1	CASSGQGSHYEQYF	TGTGCCAGCAGCGGACAGGGTTCCCACTACGAGCAGTACTTC
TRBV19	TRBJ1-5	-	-	CATRLRNQPQHF	TGTGCCACTAGACTTCGTAATCAGCCCCAGCATTTT
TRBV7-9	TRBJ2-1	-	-	CASSSGQSSYNEQFF	TGTGCCAGCAGCTCTGGACAGAGCTCCTACAATGAGCAGTTCTTC
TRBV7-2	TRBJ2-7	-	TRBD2	CASSFGLAGASYEQYF	TGTGCCAGCAGCTTTGGACTAGCGGGGGCCTCCTACGAGCAGTACTTC
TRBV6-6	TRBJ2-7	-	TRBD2	CASRPGLAGVEQYF	TGTGCCAGCAGACCCGGACTAGCGGGAGTCGAGCAGTACTTC
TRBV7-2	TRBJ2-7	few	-	CASSLGLGSSYEQYF	TGTGCCAGCAGCTTAGGACTAGGGAGCTCCTACGAGCAGTACTTC
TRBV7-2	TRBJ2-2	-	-	CASSRERYGELFF	TGTGCCAGCAGTCGGGAGAGGTACGGGGAGCTGTTTTTT
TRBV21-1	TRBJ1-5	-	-	CASSSRDSSNQPQHF	TGTGCCAGCAGCAGCCGGGACAGTAGCAATCAGCCCCAGCATTTT
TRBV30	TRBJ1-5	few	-	CAWSASFNQPQHF	TGTGCCTGGAGTGCCTCCTTCAATCAGCCCCAGCATTTT
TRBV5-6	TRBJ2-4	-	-	CASSQRPTRILNIQYF	TGTGCCAGCAGCCAAAGGCCGACTCGTATTTTGAACATTCAGTACTTC
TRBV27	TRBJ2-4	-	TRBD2	CASSLAGTSGGFAKNIQYF	TGTGCCAGCAGTTTAGCCGGGACTAGCGGGGGTTTTGCCAAAAACATTCAGTACTTC
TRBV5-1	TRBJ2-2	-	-	CASTIAGELFF	TGCGCCAGCACCATTGCCGGGGAGCTGTTTTTT
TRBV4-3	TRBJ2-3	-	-	CASSQVFRDTQYF	TGCGCCAGCAGCCAAGTCTTCAGAGATACGCAGTATTTT
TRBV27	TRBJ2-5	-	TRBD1	CASSGTGGQETQYF	TGTGCCAGCAGTGGGACAGGGGGGCAAGAGACCCAGTACTTC
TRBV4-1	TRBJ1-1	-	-	CASSQEPRTASAFF	TGCGCCAGCAGCCAAGAGCCTAGGACAGCGTCAGCTTTCTTT
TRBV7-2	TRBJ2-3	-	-	CASSLGASRSTDTQYF	TGTGCCAGCAGCTTAGGGGCATCTCGGAGCACAGATACGCAGTATTTT
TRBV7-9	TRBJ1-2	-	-	CASSSRASNYGYTF	TGTGCCAGCAGCTCCAGGGCCTCTAACTATGGCTACACCTTC
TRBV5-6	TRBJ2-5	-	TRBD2	CASSWVSGSQRETQYF	TGTGCCAGCAGCTGGGTTAGCGGGAGTCAGAGAGAGACCCAGTACTTC
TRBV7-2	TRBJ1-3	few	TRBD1	CATLGGQGLQSGNTIYF	TGTGCCACACTCGGAGGACAGGGACTTCAGTCTGGAAACACCATATATTTT
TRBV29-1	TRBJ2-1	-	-	CSVGTWNNEQFF	TGCAGCGTTGGGACTTGGAACAATGAGCAGTTCTTC
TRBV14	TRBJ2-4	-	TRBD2	CASSQRLAGVSAKNIQYF	TGTGCCAGCAGCCAAAGGCTAGCGGGAGTGTCAGCCAAAAACATTCAGTACTTC
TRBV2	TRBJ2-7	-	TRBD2	CASSVSGSGEQYF	TGTGCCAGCAGTGTTAGCGGGAGTGGGGAGCAGTACTTC
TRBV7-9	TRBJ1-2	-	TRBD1	CASSWDREGYTF	TGTGCCAGCAGCTGGGACAGGGAGGGCTACACCTTC
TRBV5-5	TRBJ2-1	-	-	CASSLFRSSGEQFF	TGTGCCAGCAGCTTATTCCGGTCCAGCGGTGAGCAGTTCTTC
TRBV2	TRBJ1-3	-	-	CASSTGLGNTIYF	TGTGCCAGCAGTACAGGGCTCGGAAACACCATATATTTT
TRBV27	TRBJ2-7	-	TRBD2	CASSSPNGRGEQYF	TGTGCCAGCAGTTCTCCTAATGGGAGGGGCGAGCAGTACTTC
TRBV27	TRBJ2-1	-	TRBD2	CASSLRGSGSYNEQFF	TGTGCCAGCAGTTTACGCGGGAGTGGGTCCTACAATGAGCAGTTCTTC
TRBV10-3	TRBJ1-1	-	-	CAISRGDDSKNTEAFF	TGTGCCATCAGCCGAGGAGATGACAGTAAGAACACTGAAGCTTTCTTT
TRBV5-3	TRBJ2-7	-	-	CARRATTREQYF	TGTGCCAGAAGGGCCACGACACGCGAGCAGTACTTC
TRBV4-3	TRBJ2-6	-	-	CASSQDRGARRAGANVLTF	TGCGCCAGCAGCCAAGACAGGGGCGCTCGTAGGGCTGGGGCCAACGTCCTGACTTTC